This TCR beta chain appears in the sequencing data of a study of T-cell reconstitution after alpha-beta-depleted transplantation in children. This clonotype came up many times. TCRbeta library construction was performed incorporating unique molecular identifiers. Via MiXCR, TCRdb re-called the PCR reads, giving one row per CDR3 protein. Of some 200,000 distinct CDR3 sequences in the sample, about 14% are singletons; the top ten hold less than 15%. Germline CDR1 and CDR2: SGHDT and YYEEEE. This CDR3 has 15 residues. V shed 1 base and J shed 6 bases, with 13 bases lying between them. The sample here was PBMCs from the stem cell graft donor, taken from the stem cell graft. The chain has TRBV5-6 and TRBJ1-4; D is perhaps TRBD1 (6 bases). The clonotype was recovered from a human donor who donated a stem cell graft to a child with acute lymphoblastic leukemia. The CDR3 DNA reads TGTGCCAGCAGCTTGAGGTCCGGGGGCTATGAAAAACTGTTTTTT. It yields the protein CASSLRSGGYEKLFF.